Below are 23 T cell receptor beta chains sequenced from a single sample in a study of blood T cell repertoires in COVID-19. Repertoires were generated with immunoSEQ multiplex PCR, while TCRdb's copy carries only in-frame clones and drops some. The table records about 120,000 clones, around 87% of them present only once. The source material was peripheral blood. The receptors were gathered from a woman between 70 and 85 years old with acute or convalescent COVID-19.

The rearrangement joins TRBV12-3 or TRBV12-4 to TRBJ2-5; the D gene is possibly TRBD1 (5 bases). Trimming shortened V by 6 bases and J by 8 bases, and 10 bases separated the two germline ends. CDR3 length: 11 residues. CDR3 bases: TGTGCCAGCAGGACCAGGGAAACCCAGTACTTC. Translating it yields CASRTRETQYF.

The rearrangement uses TRBV6-1 and TRBJ1-3, with D perhaps TRBD1 (5 bases). V was cut by 2 bases and J by 4 bases, with 18 bases left in between. Germline loops: CDR1 MNHNS, CDR2 SASEGT. The CDR3 has 17 amino acids. The CDR3 spells CASSESGFGGDGNTIYF. CDR3 in DNA: TGTGCCAGCAGTGAATCGGGCTTTGGGGGGGACGGAAACACCATATATTTT.

This rearrangement joins TRBV30 to TRBJ1-3, with TRBD1 matching 7 bases. Germline lookup yields CDR1 GTSNPN and CDR2 SVGIG (reference sequence). This CDR3 contains 14 residues. The ends lost 7 bases at V and 4 bases at J; junction bases unmatched: 10. The CDR3 DNA follows: TGTGCCTTCCTCCGGACAGGTGCCGGAAACACCATATATTTT. Its protein product is CAFLRTGAGNTIYF.

This chain links TRBV5-1 with TRBJ1-5; 9 bases fit TRBD1. V shed 4 bases and J 2 bases; nucleotides not matched to a gene: 1. Germline CDR1 reads SGHRS; CDR2 reads YFSETQ. The CDR3 runs to 14 residues. The CDR3 is CASSRTGGNQPQHF. Written as DNA, the CDR3 is TGCGCCAGCAGCAGGACAGGGGGCAATCAGCCCCAGCATTTT.

The J gene is TRBJ2-1, the V gene TRBV7-9, with 7 bases aligning to TRBD1. In germline, CDR1 is SEHNR, CDR2 FQNEAQ (reference sequence). The ends lost 4 bases at V and 2 bases at J; junction bases unmatched: 5. The CDR3 length is 15 residues. Written as DNA, the CDR3 is TGTGCCAGCAGCTCGGGACAGAACACCTACAATGAGCAGTTCTTC. The encoded protein is CASSSGQNTYNEQFF.

This chain connects TRBV19 to TRBJ2-7; maybe TRBD2 (5 bases). The germline V gene encodes CDR1 LNHDA and CDR2 SQIVND (reference sequence). The CDR3 loop spans 15 amino acids. V dropped 5 bases and J dropped 0 bases, with 14 bases sitting between them. CDR3 DNA: TGTGCCAGTAGTCCCCGGACTGGGAACTCCTACGAGCAGTACTTC. Translating it yields CASSPRTGNSYEQYF.

The J gene is TRBJ2-1, the V gene TRBV7-3; possible D gene TRBD1, 6 bases. V lost 5 bases and J 2 bases, leaving 13 bases between the germline ends. This CDR3 is built from 15 residues. CDR1 is SGHTA, CDR2 FQGTGA, per germline. CDR3 sequence: CASSPTWTAYNEQFF. The CDR3 DNA follows: TGTGCCAGCAGCCCAACCTGGACAGCCTACAATGAGCAGTTCTTC.

The chain carries TRBV6-1 and TRBJ2-3; TRBD1 might be the D (5 bases). The germline V and J ends were trimmed by 2 bases and 5 bases, with 11 bases remaining between them. This CDR3 is built from 14 residues. Germline assignment: CDR1 MNHNS and CDR2 SASEGT. The CDR3 is CASSELRGGDTQYF. The DNA for the CDR3 is TGTGCCAGCAGTGAACTAAGGGGCGGAGATACGCAGTATTTT.

The chain carries TRBV29-1 and TRBJ2-3, with TRBD2 as a possible D gene (5 bases). The V and J ends lost 5 bases and 0 bases respectively, with 15 bases between them. The CDR3 loop spans 15 amino acids. CDR1 SQVTM and CDR2 ANQGSEA come from the germline V gene. The CDR3 DNA sequence: TGCAGCGTTAAAGGAGGAATCTCTAGCACAGATACGCAGTATTTT. It yields the protein CSVKGGISSTDTQYF.

The chain has TRBV7-8 and TRBJ1-5, with a possible D match to TRBD1 (5 bases). Germline CDR1 SGHVS, CDR2 FQNEAQ. There are 17 residues in the CDR3. With 5 bases removed from V and 0 bases from J, the gap between germline ends came to 17 bases. The CDR3 loop is CASSPNGRQNSNQPQHF. The DNA of the CDR3 is TGTGCCAGCAGCCCTAATGGCAGACAGAATAGCAATCAGCCCCAGCATTTT.

This clone was seen a single time. This chain connects TRBV28 to TRBJ1-1; D is undetermined. This CDR3 has 15 amino acids. CDR1 and CDR2 (germline): MDHEN, SYDVKM. V lost 3 bases, J lost 4 bases, and 15 bases lay in between. The CDR3: CASSFGGEGGTEAFF. DNA for the CDR3: TGTGCCAGCAGTTTTGGTGGGGAGGGTGGCACTGAAGCTTTCTTT.

This clone was picked up one time. The chain recombines TRBV28 with TRBJ1-6, with D unclear. V gave up 6 bases and J gave up 8 bases, with 14 bases separating them. The CDR3 has 14 amino acids. Germline lookup yields CDR1 MDHEN and CDR2 SYDVKM. DNA for the CDR3: TGTGCCAGCAGCGAGACGCTCCAGGATTCACCCCTCCACTTT. This translates into CASSETLQDSPLHF.

The V and J genes are TRBV18 and TRBJ1-1; 10 positions agree with TRBD1. The V gene end was trimmed by 6 bases and the J gene end by 0 bases; junction bases not matched to a gene: 7. CDR3 length: 16 amino acids. Per germline, CDR1 KGHSH and CDR2 LQKENI. The CDR3: CASSPDRGGMNTEAFF. In DNA, the CDR3 is TGTGCCAGCTCCCCGGACAGGGGGGGGATGAACACTGAAGCTTTCTTT.

This chain links TRBV5-1 with TRBJ2-3, with 13 bases that match TRBD2. The CDR3 totals 18 residues. After removal of 4 bases from V and 2 bases from J, the junction contained 10 bases not matched to a gene. Germline V lookup: CDR1 SGHRS, CDR2 YFSETQ. CDR3 sequence: CASSHPFGTSGDTDTQYF. The CDR3 nucleotides read TGCGCCAGCAGCCACCCATTTGGGACTAGCGGGGACACAGATACGCAGTATTTT. Variable domain in full (rest from reference TRBV5-1 and TRBJ2-3): KAGVTQTPRYLIKTRGQQVTLSCSPISGHRSVSWYQQTPGQGLQFLFEYFSETQRNKGNFPGRFSGRQFSNSRSEMNVSTLELGDSALYLCASSHPFGTSGDTDTQYFGPGTRLTVL.

The rearrangement links TRBV2 to TRBJ1-1, with D maybe TRBD1 (5 bases). The CDR3 length is 13 residues. The germline V and J ends were trimmed by 2 bases and 1 base, with 5 bases remaining between them. The germline V gene has CDR1 SNHLY and CDR2 FYNNEI. The CDR3 sequence: CASSEQGNTEAFF. The CDR3 DNA reads as TGTGCCAGCAGTGAACAGGGGAACACTGAAGCTTTCTTT. Full variable domain (missing parts from reference TRBV2 and TRBJ1-1): EPEVTQTPSHQVTQMGQEVILRCVPISNHLYFYWYRQILGQKVEFLVSFYNNEISEKSEIFDDQFSVERPDGSNFTLKIRSTKLEDSAMYFCASSEQGNTEAFFGQGTRLTVV.

The J gene is TRBJ2-3, the V gene TRBV25-1; 7 nucleotides align to TRBD1. The CDR3 consists of 15 residues. The V and J ends lost 2 bases and 2 bases, in that order; junction bases with no gene match: 4. Germline V gives CDR1 MGHDK, CDR2 SYGVNS. In nucleotides, the CDR3 is TGTGCCAGCAGTGAACGGACAGGCGTCACAGATACGCAGTATTTT. It yields the protein CASSERTGVTDTQYF.

Here the CDR3 reads CASSLGGGSSSYNEQFF. CDR3 coding DNA: TGTGCCAGCAGCTTAGGCGGGGGGTCAAGCTCCTACAATGAGCAGTTCTTC. The chain couples TRBV7-3 to TRBJ2-1, with TRBD2 matching over 8 bases. With V trimmed by 2 bases and J by 0 bases, 6 bases remained unmatched. CDR3 length equals 17 residues. Germline CDR1 SGHTA, CDR2 FQGTGA. The variable domain in full, completed from reference TRBV7-3 and TRBJ2-1, reads GAGVSQTPSNKVTEKGKYVELRCDPISGHTALYWYRQSLGQGPEFLIYFQGTGAADDSGLPNDRFFAVRPEGSVSTLKIQRTERGDSAVYLCASSLGGGSSSYNEQFFGPGTRLTVL.

The chain has TRBV10-1 and TRBJ1-1; TRBD1 is a possible D gene (5 bases). The V and J ends lost 5 bases and 1 base respectively, with 5 bases between them. CDR1 is WNHNN, CDR2 SYGVQD, per germline (reference sequence). This CDR3 spans 12 amino acids. CDR3 protein: CASSTGNTEAFF. In nucleotides, the CDR3 is TGCGCCAGCAGTACAGGGAACACTGAAGCTTTCTTT.

The V call is TRBV4-2, the J call TRBJ2-5, with 7 bases identical to TRBD2. V was clipped by 1 base and J by 5 bases; unmatched bases: 4. The CDR3 runs to 14 residues. In germline, CDR1 is LGHNA, CDR2 YNFKEQ. The CDR3 loop reads CASSQAGGGETQYF. The CDR3 DNA is TGTGCCAGCAGCCAAGCGGGGGGTGGGGAGACCCAGTACTTC.

This chain uses TRBV27 with TRBJ2-1; 8 bases match TRBD2. J was trimmed by 6 bases and V by 6 bases; bases with no gene match: 16. Germline V CDR1 and CDR2: MNHEY, SMNVEV (reference sequence). The CDR3 sequence is 17 residues long. The CDR3 protein is CASRSDSGAKWRNEQFF. The DNA of the CDR3 is TGTGCCAGCAGATCCGATAGCGGGGCTAAATGGCGCAATGAGCAGTTCTTC.

The V and J genes are TRBV5-1 and TRBJ2-5; 11 positions match TRBD2. V gave up 0 bases and J gave up 2 bases; unmatched junction bases: 12. This CDR3 is 19 amino acids long. Germline V lookup: CDR1 SGHRS, CDR2 YFSETQ. In nucleotides, the CDR3 is TGCGCCAGCAGCTTGGCAGGTAGCGGGGGGGCCGGTGAACAAGAGACCCAGTACTTC. Translating it yields CASSLAGSGGAGEQETQYF.

The V gene is TRBV5-6, the J gene TRBJ2-1, with 9 positions matching TRBD1. Germline CDR1 SGHDT, CDR2 YYEEEE. This CDR3 has 16 amino acids. J gave up 3 bases and V 1 base, and 5 bases lay outside the gene matches. CDR3 protein: CASSLNRGLNYNEQFF. CDR3 nucleotide sequence: TGTGCCAGCAGCTTGAACAGGGGGCTGAACTACAATGAGCAGTTCTTC. Full variable domain (remainder filled in from reference TRBV5-6 and TRBJ2-1): DAGVTQSPTHLIKTRGQQVTLRCSPKSGHDTVSWYQQALGQGPQFIFQYYEEEERQRGNFPDRFSGHQFPNYSSELNVNALLLGDSALYLCASSLNRGLNYNEQFFGPGTRLTVL.

This clone was seen a single time. The V gene is TRBV24-1, the J gene TRBJ1-1; TRBD1 matches 8 bases. With V trimmed by 3 bases and J by 3 bases, 11 bases remained unmatched. The CDR3 runs to 17 residues. Germline CDR1 KGHDR, CDR2 SFDVKD. As DNA, the CDR3 is TGTGCCACCAGTGATGCACTCCCTAGCAGGGGGCACACTGAAGCTTTCTTT. Protein sequence: CATSDALPSRGHTEAFF.